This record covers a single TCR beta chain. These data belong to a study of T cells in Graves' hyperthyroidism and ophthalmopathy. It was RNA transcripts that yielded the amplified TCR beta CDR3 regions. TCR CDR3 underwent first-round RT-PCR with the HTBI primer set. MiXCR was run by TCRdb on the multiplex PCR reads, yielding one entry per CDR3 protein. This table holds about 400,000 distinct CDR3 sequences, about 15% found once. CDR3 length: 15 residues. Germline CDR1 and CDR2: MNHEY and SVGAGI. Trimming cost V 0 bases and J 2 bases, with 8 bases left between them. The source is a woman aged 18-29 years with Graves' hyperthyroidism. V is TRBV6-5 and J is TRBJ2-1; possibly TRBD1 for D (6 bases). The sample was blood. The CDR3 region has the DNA TGTGCCAGCAGTTACTCCGGACAGACCTACAATGAGCAGTTCTTC. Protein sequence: CASSYSGQTYNEQFF.